Listed below are T cell receptor beta chains from one sample, sequenced in a study of regulatory dendritic cells for organ transplantation. Produced via immunoSEQ multiplex PCR; TCRdb's table is partial and in-frame only. The sample shows 12,000 or so clones, roughly 60% of them seen only once. These receptors have no identified antigens. Specimen: naive CD8+ T cells from blood cultured with dendritic cells. The receptors stem from a human donor in good health. The CDR3 runs from the conserved cysteine through the conserved F or W. The D gene is left open where the match is weak. Part of the rows lack a size; the others show once, few, many or a class for expanded clones.

TRBV7-6	TRBJ1-1	TRBD1	.	TGTGCCAGCAGTATGGGACAGGCGAACACTGAAGCTTTCTTT	CASSMGQANTEAFF
TRBV29-1	TRBJ1-1	TRBD1	few	TGCAGCGTTGGTGACCCGGGACAGGGTATAACTGAAGCTTTCTTT	CSVGDPGQGITEAFF
TRBV18	TRBJ1-1	TRBD1	.	TGTGCCAGCTCACCTGAGGGGGCGAACACTGAAGCTTTCTTT	CASSPEGANTEAFF
TRBV15	TRBJ1-1	.	.	TGTGCCACCAGCGCCCTGGACAGCCTGAACACTGAAGCTTTCTTT	CATSALDSLNTEAFF
TRBV4-1	TRBJ1-1	.	.	TGCGCCAGCAGCAAGATGGGCGCGGGCACTGAAGCTTTCTTT	CASSKMGAGTEAFF
TRBV27	TRBJ2-7	.	.	TGTGCCAGCAGTTTAGGCCCGTCCTACGAGCAGTACTTC	CASSLGPSYEQYF
TRBV6-5	TRBJ1-4	TRBD1	few	TGTGCCAGCAGTTCTGGGACAGGGGTAGGTGAAAAACTGTTTTTT	CASSSGTGVGEKLFF
TRBV6-5	TRBJ1-4	TRBD1	.	TGTGCCAGCAGTTACGGTGGACAGGGGGCGGAAAAACTGTTTTTT	CASSYGGQGAEKLFF
TRBV7-2	TRBJ2-1	TRBD1	.	TGTGCCAGCAGCCTGGACAGGGGGGTCTACAATGAGCAGTTCTTC	CASSLDRGVYNEQFF
TRBV2	TRBJ2-1	.	.	TGTGCCAGCAGCGACGGGTACAATGAGCAGTTCTTC	CASSDGYNEQFF
TRBV19	TRBJ1-6	TRBD1	.	TGTGCCAGTAGGCAGGGGGCCGGTAATTCACCCCTCCACTTT	CASRQGAGNSPLHF
TRBV11-2	TRBJ2-1	TRBD2	.	TGTGCCAGCAGCTTAAGCGGGGGGGCCTCCTACAATGAGCAGTTCTTC	CASSLSGGASYNEQFF
TRBV4-1	TRBJ2-7	.	medium-sized	TGCGCCAGCAGCCAGGTGGGAGACGAGCAGTACTTC	CASSQVGDEQYF
TRBV7-9	TRBJ1-4	.	.	TGTGCCAGCAGCCTCCAACGGGAGGGAGAAAAACTGTTTTTT	CASSLQREGEKLFF
TRBV4-1	TRBJ1-3	TRBD1	.	TGCGCCAGCAGCCCGGGGACAGGGGGCCCTGGAAACACCATATATTTT	CASSPGTGGPGNTIYF
TRBV2	TRBJ2-3	TRBD1	.	TGTGCCAGCAGTGAGTCACAAACCTCTACAGGGGTGGCAGATACGCAGTATTTT	CASSESQTSTGVADTQYF
TRBV19	TRBJ2-1	TRBD2	.	TGTGCCAGTAGTTCCTCTAGCGGGGGATCCTACAATGAGCAGTTCTTC	CASSSSSGGSYNEQFF
TRBV2	TRBJ2-1	.	.	TGTGCCAGCAGAGGGGCGAAGAGCTCCTACAATGAGCAGTTCTTC	CASRGAKSSYNEQFF
TRBV29-1	TRBJ1-1	TRBD1	.	TGCAGCGTTGAGACAGGGAAAGATCGGAAAGCTTTCTTT	CSVETGKDRKAFF
TRBV7-8	TRBJ2-7	TRBD2	once	TGTGCCAGCAGCGGTGGGACTAGCGGGGGGGAAGGTTACGAGCAGTACTTC	CASSGGTSGGEGYEQYF
TRBV5-6	TRBJ1-6	.	.	TGTGCCAGCAGCTTGAGCGAAGGATCCTATAATTCACCCCTCCACTTT	CASSLSEGSYNSPLHF
TRBV29-1	TRBJ1-4	.	.	TGCAGCGTTGAGGGTCGGGGTACGCGGAAACTGTTTTTT	CSVEGRGTRKLFF
TRBV27	TRBJ1-4	.	.	TGTGCCAGCAGCCCTGACGGAGTCGTGTATGAAAAACTGTTTTTT	CASSPDGVVYEKLFF
TRBV5-1	TRBJ2-7	TRBD1	once	TGCGCCAGCAGCGAGGGACAGTACTACGAGCAGTACTTC	CASSEGQYYEQYF